The clone carrying this T cell receptor beta chain was observed at least ten times. The data were obtained in a study of neurological immune-mediated disorders. With 10-nucleotide random UMIs included, cDNA was synthesized by 5'RACE. Every sequencing run generated in excess of 160 million TCR-beta sequences. These sequences covered 15-18 subjects. TCRdb reanalysed the 5' RACE reads using MiXCR and keeps one entry per CDR3 protein. The sample lists 84,000 or so distinct CDR3 sequences, approximately 4.6% seen once, with over 5.5% in the top ten. The germline gives CDR1 SGHRS, CDR2 YFSETQ. V was clipped by 4 bases and J by 6 bases; unmatched bases: 6. This CDR3 region has 14 residues. As for time point: longitudinal time-point 3.

The origin of this receptor is a woman aged 60-75 years with multiple sclerosis. Specimen: PBMCs. This chain links TRBV5-1 with TRBJ2-3; 9 positions match TRBD1. The CDR3 nucleotides are TGCGCCAGCAGCCAGACAGGGGGATCCGATACGCAGTATTTT. This encodes CASSQTGGSDTQYF.